Below are 19 T cell receptor beta chains sequenced from a single sample in a study of blood T cell repertoires in COVID-19. The table came from immunoSEQ multiplex PCR; TCRdb's copy has only in-frame clones and leaves some out. The table includes about 220,000 clones, 90% detected once. Sequencing input: PBMCs or T cells enriched from blood (not recorded which). Receptor source: a man aged 25 to 40 who had been exposed to COVID-19.

The CDR3 protein is CASSQGDIRTGELFF. Here the CDR3 DNA reads TGTGCCAGCAGCCAGGGTGACATACGCACCGGGGAGCTGTTTTTT. The V gene is TRBV4-2, the J gene TRBJ2-2; D not resolved. In germline, CDR1 is LGHNA, CDR2 YNFKEQ. V was trimmed by 3 bases and J by 4 bases, leaving 12 bases between them. The CDR3 has 15 residues.

The chain employs TRBV19 and TRBJ1-2; 7 nucleotides agree with TRBD1. This CDR3 has 14 amino acids. After removal of 2 bases from V and 7 bases from J, the junction contained 7 bases not matched to a gene. In germline, CDR1 is LNHDA, CDR2 SQIVND (reference sequence). CDR3 sequence (DNA): TGTGCCAGTAGTATAAGAGGGGGCGAGAGTGGCTACACCTTC. Encoded protein: CASSIRGGESGYTF.

The chain links TRBV24-1 to TRBJ2-7; D perhaps matches TRBD1 (6 bases). The CDR3 has 10 residues. From germline, CDR1 is KGHDR and CDR2 SFDVKD. V dropped 11 bases and J dropped 7 bases, with 11 bases sitting between them. The DNA of the CDR3 is TGTGCCAACCGAGGGGGAGAGCAGTACTTC. Translating it yields CANRGGEQYF.

The rearrangement links TRBV11-2 to TRBJ1-1; D remains ambiguous. Germline CDR1 is SGHAT and CDR2 is FQNNGV. There are 14 residues in the CDR3. Trimming took 2 bases from V and 1 from J, leaving 8 bases between them. This chain's CDR3 is CASSLLHKNTEAFF. As DNA, the CDR3 is TGTGCCAGCAGCTTATTGCACAAGAACACTGAAGCTTTCTTT.

This rearrangement joins TRBV7-2 to TRBJ1-1; D unresolved. The CDR3 runs 14 residues. Germline V gene data show CDR1 as SGHTA and CDR2 as FQGNSA. The V gene lost 4 bases and the J gene lost 1 base, with 10 bases spanning the gap. The DNA of the CDR3 is TGTGCCAGCAGCTCGCTTCCGGGGAACACTGAAGCTTTCTTT. It is translated as CASSSLPGNTEAFF.

This chain joins TRBV7-2 and TRBJ2-7, with a possible D match to TRBD2 (7 bases). Germline CDR1 reads SGHTA; CDR2 reads FQGNSA. The CDR3 loop spans 15 amino acids. V was shortened by 5 bases and J by 7 bases, with 21 bases between the two germline ends. The CDR3 spells CASSPGWGGQGEQYF. As DNA, the CDR3 is TGTGCCAGCAGCCCCGGCTGGGGGGGCCAGGGGGAGCAGTACTTC.

This sequence joins TRBV5-5 and TRBJ1-3; D gene ambiguous. The CDR3 has 12 residues. The germline CDR1 and CDR2 sequences are SGHKS and YYEKEE (reference sequence). The V end lost 6 bases, the J end lost 3 bases, and 7 bases lay between the germline ends. This CDR3 is CASTKFGNTIYF. DNA for the CDR3: TGTGCCAGCACCAAATTTGGAAACACCATATATTTT. The whole variable domain, remainder taken from reference TRBV5-5 and TRBJ1-3, is DAGVTQSPTHLIKTRGQQVTLRCSPISGHKSVSWYQQVLGQGPQFIFQYYEKEERGRGNFPDRFSARQFPNYSSELNVNALLLGDSALYLCASTKFGNTIYFGEGSWLTVV.

The rearrangement links TRBV19 to TRBJ1-1, with 9 bases aligning to TRBD1. This CDR3 contains 13 residues. With 7 bases clipped from V and 8 bases from J, the junction kept 8 bases outside the gene matches. Per germline, CDR1 LNHDA and CDR2 SQIVND (reference sequence). The CDR3 sequence is CASTFRDRVEAFF. CDR3 in DNA: TGTGCCAGTACCTTCCGGGACAGGGTGGAAGCTTTCTTT.

The gene calls are TRBV3-1 (or the pseudogene TRBV3-2) and TRBJ1-5; D gene unclear. Trimming cost V 2 bases and J 9 bases, with 8 bases left between them. This CDR3 region has 12 residues. CDR1 and CDR2 (germline): LGHDT, YNNKEL (reference sequence). CDR3 in amino acids: CASSQPRGPQHF. DNA for the CDR3: TGTGCCAGCAGCCAACCCCGGGGGCCCCAGCATTTT.

The gene calls are TRBV7-6 and TRBJ2-1, with D hard to call. CDR3 length: 18 residues. The ends were cut back, 1 base at V and 2 bases at J, with 18 bases in the middle. The germline gives CDR1 SGHVS, CDR2 FNYEAQ. CDR3 sequence (DNA): TGTGCCAGCAGCTTAGAGAGGTCCCAGCTAAGGCCCTACAATGAGCAGTTCTTC. Amino acid sequence: CASSLERSQLRPYNEQFF.

The chain is built from TRBV5-1 and TRBJ1-4, with unresolved D. The CDR3 spans 15 residues. V lost 4 bases to trimming and J lost 0 bases, with 10 bases between them. Germline loops: CDR1 SGHRS, CDR2 YFSETQ. This CDR3 is CASSPDTSTNEKLFF. As DNA, the CDR3 is TGCGCCAGCAGCCCCGACACCTCAACTAATGAAAAACTGTTTTTT.

The table lists this clone with a count of one. The chain joins TRBV30 to TRBJ2-4; 8 bases are a match to TRBD1. CDR1 and CDR2 (germline): GTSNPN, SVGIG (reference sequence). The V segment lost 2 bases and the J segment 1 base; nucleotides outside the gene matches: 7. The CDR3 is made up of 16 amino acids. The CDR3 DNA reads as TGTGCCTGGAGTCCAGGGGGCACCCTCGCCAAAAACATTCAGTACTTC. The encoded protein is CAWSPGGTLAKNIQYF.

The chain recombines TRBV5-4 with TRBJ2-5; no firm D call. This CDR3 is built from 12 residues. V lost 0 bases to trimming and J lost 5 bases, with 5 bases between them. The V gene's germline CDR1 is SGHNT and CDR2 YYREEE (reference sequence). The CDR3 protein is CASSLASETQYF. CDR3 DNA: TGTGCCAGCAGCTTGGCTTCGGAGACCCAGTACTTC.

This clone was observed a single time. The chain carries TRBV27 and TRBJ1-5; possibly TRBD1 for D (6 bases). The CDR3 consists of 20 residues. Per germline, CDR1 MNHEY and CDR2 SMNVEV (reference sequence). The V end lost 6 bases, the J end lost 7 bases, and 34 bases lay between the germline ends. The CDR3 here is CASSIRGPRTVAGVEQPQHF. CDR3 coding DNA: TGTGCCAGCAGCATCCGTGGACCCCGGACAGTCGCGGGAGTTGAGCAGCCCCAGCATTTT.

The chain uses TRBV11-2 and TRBJ2-7; TRBD2 matches at 8 bases. CDR1 and CDR2 (germline): SGHAT, FQNNGV. The CDR3 is 17 amino acids. The ends lost 1 base at V and 4 bases at J; junction bases unmatched: 12. As DNA, the CDR3 is TGTGCCAGCAGCTTAGCGAGGGCAGGCGGGGGGCCGTACGAGCAGTACTTC. This translates into CASSLARAGGGPYEQYF.

The V gene is TRBV6-5, the J gene TRBJ1-3; weak D call: TRBD1 (5 bases). CDR3 length: 14 residues. V was clipped by 7 bases and J by 3 bases, with 13 bases between them. Germline V gives CDR1 MNHEY, CDR2 SVGAGI. CDR3 sequence reads: CASTPHQGGNTIYF. In DNA, the CDR3 is TGTGCCAGCACTCCCCATCAGGGTGGAAACACCATATATTTT.

The chain's CDR3 is CASSEGTQLAETQYF. CDR3 sequence (DNA): TGTGCCAGCAGTGAGGGGACTCAATTGGCAGAGACCCAGTACTTC. The chain has TRBV2 and TRBJ2-5, with D possibly matching TRBD2 (6 bases). V lost 3 bases to trimming and J lost 4 bases, with 15 bases between them. Germline CDR1 reads SNHLY; CDR2 reads FYNNEI. The CDR3 is 15 residues long. Full variable domain (rest looked up from reference TRBV2 and TRBJ2-5): EPEVTQTPSHQVTQMGQEVILRCVPISNHLYFYWYRQILGQKVEFLVSFYNNEISEKSEIFDDQFSVERPDGSNFTLKIRSTKLEDSAMYFCASSEGTQLAETQYFGPGTRLLVL.

The CDR3 protein is CASSLQVPGNTIYF. CDR3 sequence (DNA): TGTGCCAGCAGTCTACAGGTGCCTGGAAACACCATATATTTT. V gene TRBV2 combines with J gene TRBJ1-3; perhaps TRBD1 as D (5 bases). V lost 5 bases, J lost 2 bases, and 10 bases lay in between. Germline V gene data show CDR1 as SNHLY and CDR2 as FYNNEI. This CDR3 contains 14 residues.

The chain recombines TRBV5-4 with TRBJ1-1; 7 positions agree with TRBD1. Germline V CDR1 and CDR2: SGHNT, YYREEE (reference sequence). Unmatched junction bases numbered 1, after V lost 3 bases and J lost 2 bases. CDR3 length equals 13 residues. The CDR3 region has the DNA TGTGCCAGCAGCTGGGACAGCAACACTGAAGCTTTCTTT. Amino acid sequence: CASSWDSNTEAFF.